The 7 T cell receptor beta chains below were found in one sample sequenced in a study of cytomegalovirus exposure and HLA in healthy donors. PCR involved 60 Vbeta and 13 Jbeta primers. The protocol was immunoSEQ multiplex PCR, while the TCRdb copy is restricted to in-frame clones and leaves out a portion. The sample consists of roughly 45,000 clones, approximately 77% of them appearing once. The sample was PBMCs. These receptors were taken from a man younger than 40 in good health and CMV-seronegative.

The chain joins TRBV18 to TRBJ2-1; 7 bases are a match to TRBD1. CDR1 and CDR2 (germline): KGHSH, LQKENI. The ends lost 6 bases at V and 4 bases at J; junction bases unmatched: 9. The CDR3 is 15 amino acids. CDR3 in amino acids: CASSLRDSQYNEQFF. DNA for the CDR3: TGTGCCAGCTCCCTCCGGGACAGTCAATACAATGAGCAGTTCTTC.

This chain joins TRBV18 and TRBJ2-1, with TRBD2 identical over 7 bases. Germline V CDR1 and CDR2: KGHSH, LQKENI. The ends lost 2 bases at V and 9 bases at J; junction bases unmatched: 7. The CDR3 extends over 14 amino acids. CDR3 DNA: TGTGCCAGCTCACCATCGGGGGGTCGATTTGAGCAGTTCTTC. Translation: CASSPSGGRFEQFF.

Concerning this clone itself: Other DNA sequences within the sample encode an identical CDR3. The chain carries TRBV28 and TRBJ2-7, with 10 bases identical to TRBD2. The CDR3 is 15 residues long. CDR1 is MDHEN and CDR2 is SYDVKM in the germline V gene. The ends lost 7 bases at V and 9 bases at J; junction bases unmatched: 15. The DNA for the CDR3 is TGTGCCAGCACCGAAAGCGGGAGGGCTGACTGGGGGCAGTACTTC. Its translation is CASTESGRADWGQYF.

On this clone: Other DNA variants within this sample encode the same CDR3. J is TRBJ1-2 and V is TRBV6-5, with D unresolved. Germline CDR1 is MNHEY and CDR2 is SVGAGI. Trimming left V 6 bases short and J 6 bases short, with 17 bases between. The CDR3 length is 14 residues. The CDR3 sequence: CASSYSSEVDGYTF. CDR3 nucleotides: TGTGCCAGCAGCTATTCCTCGGAGGTAGATGGCTACACCTTC.

This clone came up once. The chain combines TRBV4-2 with TRBJ2-5; 13 bases match TRBD2. Losses at the gene ends were 1 base for V and 1 base for J; bases not matched to a gene: 3. The CDR3 contains 17 residues. The V gene's germline CDR1 is LGHNA and CDR2 YNFKEQ. The CDR3 protein is CASSQAGLAGVQETQYF. The CDR3, as DNA: TGTGCCAGCAGCCAAGCCGGACTAGCGGGAGTCCAAGAGACCCAGTACTTC.

The chain recombines TRBV19 with TRBJ2-2, with TRBD2 identical over 11 bases. V trimming: 5 bases; J trimming: 0 bases; junction bases outside the gene matches: 14. CDR3 size: 20 residues. Germline V gene data show CDR1 as LNHDA and CDR2 as SQIVND (reference sequence). CDR3 DNA sequence: TGTGCCAGTAGTCAAAGACCGGGACTAGCGGCACGCGCGAACACCGGGGAGCTGTTTTTT. It translates to CASSQRPGLAARANTGELFF.

This clone has a handful of counts. As DNA, the CDR3 is TGTGCCAGCAGCGTCCGGGACAGGGACGAAGAGACCCAGTACTTC. This translates into CASSVRDRDEETQYF. The chain combines TRBV7-8 with TRBJ2-5, with 9 bases that match TRBD1. The CDR3 sequence is 15 residues long. J gave up 3 bases and V 5 bases, and 7 bases lay outside the gene matches. Germline lookup yields CDR1 SGHVS and CDR2 FQNEAQ.